One sample yielded the 28 T cell receptor beta chains listed below, sequenced in a study of cytomegalovirus exposure and HLA in healthy donors. Primers for the PCR totalled 60 Vbeta and 13 Jbeta. This table comes from immunoSEQ multiplex PCR, and its TCRdb copy is limited to in-frame clones, with some not included. The sample holds some 140,000 clones, roughly 80% seen once. Sequencing input: PBMCs. The receptors here all came from a woman aged 35 to 49 in good health and CMV-seronegative.

This chain joins TRBV15 and TRBJ2-1; the D gene is possibly TRBD1 (6 bases). V gave up 3 bases and J gave up 8 bases, with 20 bases separating them. Germline V gene lookup returns CDR1 LNHNV and CDR2 YYDKDF (reference sequence). This CDR3 is 16 amino acids long. The CDR3: CATSSPGEVRVDEQFF. CDR3 in DNA: TGTGCCACCAGCAGCCCAGGGGAAGTTAGGGTCGATGAGCAGTTCTTC.

J is TRBJ2-3 and V is TRBV6-6; 8 nucleotides agree with TRBD1. Germline CDR1 is MNHNY and CDR2 is SVGAGI (reference sequence). The V and J ends lost 5 bases and 14 bases, in that order; junction bases with no gene match: 9. The CDR3 sequence is 12 residues long. CDR3 protein: CASSPPDRELYF. The CDR3 nucleotides are TGTGCCAGCAGTCCCCCGGACAGGGAATTGTATTTT.

The V and J genes are TRBV13 and TRBJ2-7; TRBD1 matches at 8 bases. CDR1 and CDR2 (germline): PRHDT, FYEKMQ (reference sequence). V dropped 4 bases and J dropped 3; count of bases not matched to a gene: 8. The CDR3 covers 15 residues. In DNA, the CDR3 is TGTGCCAGCAGCTCCTCCGGGACAGGTCACTACGAGCAGTACTTC. Translating gives CASSSSGTGHYEQYF.

The gene calls are TRBV9 and TRBJ1-2; TRBD1 aligns across 11 bases. Trimming took 0 bases from V and 4 from J; bases not matched to a gene: 8. This CDR3 region has 17 residues. Germline-derived CDR1 and CDR2 are SGDLS and YYNGEE. The CDR3 region has the DNA TGTGCCAGCAGCGTAGCCTCAAGGGGGACAGGGGGCTATGGCTACACCTTC. Translated: CASSVASRGTGGYGYTF.

Concerning this clone: The sample contains more than one DNA sequence encoding this CDR3. This chain connects TRBV29-1 to TRBJ2-4; 8 bases fit TRBD2. With 4 bases clipped from V and 4 bases from J, the junction kept 6 bases outside the gene matches. This CDR3 contains 14 residues. Germline-derived CDR1 and CDR2 are SQVTM and ANQGSEA. The CDR3 loop is CSVAKRETKNIQYF. CDR3 DNA: TGCAGCGTTGCGAAGCGGGAGACAAAAAACATTCAGTACTTC.

This chain uses TRBV6-5 with TRBJ2-7, with 8 bases matching TRBD1. Germline CDR1 reads MNHEY; CDR2 reads SVGAGI. J was trimmed by 3 bases and V by 0 bases; bases with no gene match: 4. CDR3 length: 15 residues. CDR3 residues: CASSYSSGGGYEQYF. CDR3 sequence (DNA): TGTGCCAGCAGTTACTCTTCAGGGGGCGGCTACGAGCAGTACTTC.

The gene calls are TRBV10-1 and TRBJ2-7; 7 bases are a match to TRBD1. This CDR3 has 14 amino acids. Germline V CDR1 and CDR2: WNHNN, SYGVQD (reference sequence). Germline trimming cut 4 bases from V and 0 bases from J; bases unmatched to any gene: 3. The CDR3 nucleotides are TGCGCCAGCAGTGCGGGGACAGACTCCTACGAGCAGTACTTC. Encoded protein: CASSAGTDSYEQYF.

The chain links TRBV27 to TRBJ1-1; the match to TRBD1 covers 12 bases. The CDR3 length is 15 residues. V lost 5 bases, J lost 6 bases, and 7 bases stayed unmatched. Germline V gene lookup returns CDR1 MNHEY and CDR2 SMNVEV (reference sequence). CDR3 protein: CASSLGTGGSPEAFF. The CDR3 DNA reads as TGTGCCAGCAGTCTTGGGACAGGGGGCAGTCCTGAAGCTTTCTTT.

V and J are TRBV29-1 and TRBJ1-2; a weak D match, TRBD1 (6 bases). Per germline, CDR1 SQVTM and CDR2 ANQGSEA. The CDR3 runs 13 residues. V shed 3 bases and J shed 4 bases, with 12 bases lying between them. The DNA of the CDR3 is TGCAGCGTTGACCCAGGGGAGTCCTATGGCTACACCTTC. Residues: CSVDPGESYGYTF.

The CDR3 protein is CASSPGQGEGYTF. CDR3 coding DNA: TGCGCCAGCAGCCCGGGACAGGGCGAAGGCTACACCTTC. The V call is TRBV5-1, the J call TRBJ1-2, with 9 nucleotides matching TRBD1. Germline assignment: CDR1 SGHRS and CDR2 YFSETQ. The CDR3 runs to 13 residues. The V segment lost 4 bases and the J segment 8 bases; nucleotides outside the gene matches: 6.

The chain joins TRBV2 to TRBJ2-7; 7 bases align to TRBD2. Losses at the gene ends were 7 bases for V and 2 bases for J; bases not matched to a gene: 14. CDR3 size: 16 residues. Germline assignment: CDR1 SNHLY and CDR2 FYNNEI. This chain's CDR3 is CASTVIPGTTPYEQYF. The CDR3 coding sequence is TGTGCCAGCACCGTAATCCCCGGGACTACCCCCTACGAGCAGTACTTC.

The V gene is TRBV2, the J gene TRBJ2-7; the match to TRBD1 covers 12 bases. Germline V CDR1 and CDR2: SNHLY, FYNNEI. V lost 6 bases, J lost 7 bases, and 13 bases stayed unmatched. The CDR3 has 16 residues. The CDR3: CASRLGPGQGAREQYF. The DNA for the CDR3 is TGTGCCAGCAGACTCGGACCGGGACAGGGGGCGAGGGAGCAGTACTTC. Filled out from reference TRBV2 and TRBJ2-7, the complete variable domain reads EPEVTQTPSHQVTQMGQEVILRCVPISNHLYFYWYRQILGQKVEFLVSFYNNEISEKSEIFDDQFSVERPDGSNFTLKIRSTKLEDSAMYFCASRLGPGQGAREQYFGPGTRLTVT.

V gene TRBV19 combines with J gene TRBJ2-3; 12 bases map to TRBD1. Trimming cost V 4 bases and J 4 bases; bases outside gene matches: 6. Germline CDR1 is LNHDA and CDR2 is SQIVND (reference sequence). The CDR3 runs 16 residues. This CDR3 reads CASSKNRDRGPDTQYF. As DNA, the CDR3 is TGTGCCAGTAGTAAAAACCGGGACAGGGGGCCAGATACGCAGTATTTT.

In this sample, this clone turned up once. The rearrangement links TRBV7-9 to TRBJ2-2; D might be TRBD1 (5 bases). CDR3 size: 14 residues. Trimming took off 7 bases at V and 0 bases at J, with 9 bases between the two ends. CDR1 and CDR2 (germline): SEHNR, FQNEAQ (reference sequence). CDR3 region: CASKRTSNTGELFF. The CDR3 bases are TGTGCCAGCAAGAGGACATCGAACACCGGGGAGCTGTTTTTT.

The table lists this clone with a few counts. This chain uses TRBV5-5 with TRBJ1-3, with unresolved D. Germline-derived CDR1 and CDR2 are SGHKS and YYEKEE (reference sequence). Trimming took off 2 bases at V and 0 bases at J, with 9 bases between the two ends. The CDR3 length is 15 residues. This CDR3 is CASSLDYSSGNTIYF. Written as DNA, the CDR3 is TGTGCCAGCAGCTTAGATTACAGCTCTGGAAACACCATATATTTT.

The V and J genes are TRBV5-1 and TRBJ2-7; 7 bases map to TRBD2. Germline CDR1 is SGHRS and CDR2 is YFSETQ. The CDR3 consists of 14 residues. J gave up 2 bases and V 2 bases, and 4 bases lay outside the gene matches. The DNA for the CDR3 is TGCGCCAGCAGCTTCGCGGGGACTACCTACGAGCAGTACTTC. Protein: CASSFAGTTYEQYF.

The chain employs TRBV7-6 and TRBJ1-6, with D possibly being TRBD1 (6 bases). Trimming shortened V by 7 bases and J by 8 bases, and 15 bases separated the two germline ends. The CDR3 totals 14 residues. Germline CDR1 is SGHVS and CDR2 is FNYEAQ. The DNA for the CDR3 is TGTGCCAGCAATTCCCAGGGGTCTGATTCACCCCTCCACTTT. Translating it yields CASNSQGSDSPLHF.

This clone occurred once. The gene calls are TRBV28 and TRBJ1-4; tentative D call: TRBD1 (6 bases). Germline V gene sequence: CDR1 MDHEN, CDR2 SYDVKM. V lost 3 bases and J 3 bases, leaving 8 bases between the germline ends. This CDR3 has 14 amino acids. CDR3 loop: CASSLGGPNEKLFF. Here the CDR3 DNA reads TGTGCCAGCAGTTTGGGGGGGCCTAATGAAAAACTGTTTTTT.

The chain couples TRBV14 to TRBJ2-6; 8 bases match TRBD1. The junction had 8 bases not matched to a gene; V was cut back by 2 bases and J by 2 bases. The CDR3 contains 18 residues. CDR1 and CDR2 (germline): SGHDN, FVKESK. Here the CDR3 DNA reads TGTGCCAGCAGCCAAATTTGGCAGGGGGCTACTGGGGCCAACGTCCTGACTTTC. Translation: CASSQIWQGATGANVLTF. The whole variable domain, filled in from reference TRBV14 and TRBJ2-6, reads EAGVTQFPSHSVIEKGQTVTLRCDPISGHDNLYWYRRVMGKEIKFLLHFVKESKQDESGMPNNRFLAERTGGTYSTLKVQPAELEDSGVYFCASSQIWQGATGANVLTFGAGSRLTVL.

This clone turned up a few times. The rearrangement links TRBV13 to TRBJ1-3, with unresolved D. This CDR3 region has 14 residues. Germline CDR1 PRHDT, CDR2 FYEKMQ (reference sequence). V lost 5 bases, J lost 0 bases, and 8 bases lay in between. In nucleotides, the CDR3 is TGTGCCAGCAGCCCTACCGGCTCTGGAAACACCATATATTTT. Its protein is CASSPTGSGNTIYF.

The gene calls are TRBV9 and TRBJ2-1, with 10 positions matching TRBD2. This CDR3 comprises 16 residues. V was clipped by 4 bases and J by 2 bases; unmatched bases: 6. Germline assignment: CDR1 SGDLS and CDR2 YYNGEE. As DNA, the CDR3 is TGTGCCAGCAGCTTCATCAGCGGGGGGGCCTACAATGAGCAGTTCTTC. It encodes CASSFISGGAYNEQFF. The whole variable domain, filled in from reference TRBV9 and TRBJ2-1, reads DSGVTQTPKHLITATGQRVTLRCSPRSGDLSVYWYQQSLDQGLQFLIQYYNGEERAKGNILERFSAQQFPDLHSELNLSSLELGDSALYFCASSFISGGAYNEQFFGPGTRLTVL.

The sample holds one count of this clone. The chain couples TRBV19 to TRBJ1-2, with no clear D. The CDR3 has 16 residues. Looked up from germline, CDR1 is LNHDA and CDR2 is SQIVND (reference sequence). Deletions cut 5 bases from V and 3 bases from J, with 19 bases between. CDR3 region: CASSHMAPPADYGYTF. CDR3 nucleotides: TGTGCCAGTAGTCATATGGCCCCCCCAGCGGACTATGGCTACACCTTC.

The V gene is TRBV6-4, the J gene TRBJ1-1; tentative D call: TRBD1 (6 bases). This CDR3 has 14 amino acids. Per the germline V gene, CDR1 is MRHNA and CDR2 is SNTAGT. The V end was cut by 3 bases, the J end by 5 bases, with 13 bases between. CDR3 nucleotide sequence: TGTGCCAGCAGTGAGGCAGGGACAACGACTGAAGCTTTCTTT. Translating it yields CASSEAGTTTEAFF.

The V and J genes are TRBV23-1 and TRBJ2-3; no definite D call. TRBV23-1 is an open reading frame, and its role is uncertain. V lost 3 bases and J lost 1, with 11 bases in between. This CDR3 has 15 amino acids. The DNA of the CDR3 is TGCGCCAGCAGTCACTCGCGATATGGCACAGATACGCAGTATTTT. Translated: CASSHSRYGTDTQYF.

The V gene is TRBV7-8, the J gene TRBJ2-1; 8 nucleotides align to TRBD1. The trim removed 4 bases at V and 0 bases at J, leaving 11 bases unmatched. CDR3 length: 18 residues. Germline V CDR1 and CDR2: SGHVS, FQNEAQ. In nucleotides, the CDR3 is TGTGCCAGCAGCTCGTCAGGGGGCGCGCAGAGCTCCTACAATGAGCAGTTCTTC. Translated: CASSSSGGAQSSYNEQFF. The entire variable domain, with the rest obtained from reference TRBV7-8 and TRBJ2-1, is as follows: GAGVSQSPRYKVAKRGQDVALRCDPISGHVSLFWYQQALGQGPEFLTYFQNEAQLDKSGLPSDRFFAERPEGSVSTLKIQRTQQEDSAVYLCASSSSGGAQSSYNEQFFGPGTRLTVL.

The V and J genes are TRBV9 and TRBJ2-3; maybe TRBD2 (6 bases). The CDR3 totals 15 residues. V was cut by 3 bases and J by 0 bases, with 11 bases left in between. Germline CDR1 reads SGDLS; CDR2 reads YYNGEE. CDR3 residues: CASSARTTSTDTQYF. The CDR3 nucleotides are TGTGCCAGCAGCGCCCGGACTACTAGCACAGATACGCAGTATTTT.

This chain's CDR3 is CASSLAGTSGRADPETQYF. For the CDR3, the DNA is TGCGCCAGCAGCCTAGCCGGGACTAGCGGGAGGGCCGATCCAGAGACCCAGTACTTC. The rearrangement joins TRBV4-1 to TRBJ2-5, with TRBD2 matching over 16 bases. Germline CDR1 reads MGHRA; CDR2 reads YSYEKL. J gave up 4 bases and V 4 bases, and 12 bases lay outside the gene matches. CDR3 length equals 19 residues.

This chain uses TRBV6-1 with TRBJ2-1; TRBD1 is a possible D gene (6 bases). The V end was cut by 2 bases, the J end by 8 bases, with 10 bases between. There are 13 residues in the CDR3. Germline CDR1 is MNHNS and CDR2 is SASEGT. The CDR3 here is CASSEIGGYEQFF. DNA for the CDR3: TGTGCCAGCAGTGAAATTGGGGGCTATGAGCAGTTCTTC.